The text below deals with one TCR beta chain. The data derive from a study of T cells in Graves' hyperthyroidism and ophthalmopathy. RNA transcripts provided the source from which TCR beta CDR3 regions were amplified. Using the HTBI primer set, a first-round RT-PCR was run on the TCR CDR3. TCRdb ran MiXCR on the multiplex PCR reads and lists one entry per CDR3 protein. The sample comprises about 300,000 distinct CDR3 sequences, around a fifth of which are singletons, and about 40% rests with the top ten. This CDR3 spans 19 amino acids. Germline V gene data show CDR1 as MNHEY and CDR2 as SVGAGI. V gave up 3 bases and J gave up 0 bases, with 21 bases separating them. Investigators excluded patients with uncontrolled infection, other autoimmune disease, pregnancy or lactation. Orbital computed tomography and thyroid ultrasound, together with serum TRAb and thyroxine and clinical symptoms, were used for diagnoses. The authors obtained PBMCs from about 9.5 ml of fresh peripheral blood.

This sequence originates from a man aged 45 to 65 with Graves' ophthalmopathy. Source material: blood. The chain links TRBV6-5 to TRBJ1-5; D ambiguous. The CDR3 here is CASSYFRRLRPDSNQPQHF. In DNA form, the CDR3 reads TGTGCCAGCAGTTATTTCCGACGTTTAAGGCCGGATAGCAATCAGCCCCAGCATTTT.